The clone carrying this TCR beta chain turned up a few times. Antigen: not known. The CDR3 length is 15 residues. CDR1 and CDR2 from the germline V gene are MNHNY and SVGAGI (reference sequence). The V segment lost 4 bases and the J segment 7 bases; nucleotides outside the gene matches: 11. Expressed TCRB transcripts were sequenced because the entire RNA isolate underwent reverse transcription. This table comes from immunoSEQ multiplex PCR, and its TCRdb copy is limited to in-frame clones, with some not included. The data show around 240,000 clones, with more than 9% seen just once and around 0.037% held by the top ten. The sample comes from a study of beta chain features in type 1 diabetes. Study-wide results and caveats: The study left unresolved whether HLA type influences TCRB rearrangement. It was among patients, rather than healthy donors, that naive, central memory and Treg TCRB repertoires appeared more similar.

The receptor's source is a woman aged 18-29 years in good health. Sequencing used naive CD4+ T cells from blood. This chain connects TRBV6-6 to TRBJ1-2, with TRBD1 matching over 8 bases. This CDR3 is CASSSTSGGGGGYTF. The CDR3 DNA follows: TGTGCCAGCAGTTCGACCTCAGGGGGCGGCGGTGGCTACACCTTC.